The 3 T cell receptor beta chains below were found in one sample sequenced in a study of cytomegalovirus exposure and HLA in healthy donors. The PCR made use of 60 Vbeta and 13 Jbeta primers. Sequencing used immunoSEQ multiplex PCR; TCRdb keeps in-frame clones, though not all of them. This sample has around 140,000 clones; 65% to 80% occur once, and the top ten carry roughly 1.5%. The sequenced sample was PBMCs. These TCRs come from a woman aged 18-29 years in good health and CMV-seronegative.

This clone has only a few counts. The chain links TRBV2 to TRBJ2-1; maybe TRBD2 (5 bases). Trimming pared 4 bases from V and 8 bases from J, leaving 21 bases between. Germline CDR1 reads SNHLY; CDR2 reads FYNNEI. The CDR3 runs 16 residues. CDR3 sequence (DNA): TGTGCCAGCAGTGCAAGTGGGAGTCAGGTTTTGCATGAGCAGTTCTTC. As protein: CASSASGSQVLHEQFF.

V is TRBV18 and J is TRBJ2-7; the match to TRBD2 covers 7 bases. This CDR3 comprises 16 residues. After removal of 3 bases from V and 0 bases from J, the junction contained 8 bases not matched to a gene. CDR1 is KGHSH and CDR2 is LQKENI in the germline V gene. The CDR3 loop is CASSPRERGSSYEQYF. CDR3 DNA: TGTGCCAGCTCACCCCGCGAGCGGGGAAGCTCCTACGAGCAGTACTTC.

V and J are TRBV11-3 and TRBJ2-1; TRBD1 matches at 10 bases. The J segment lost 5 bases and the V segment lost 4 bases, leaving 8 bases of the junction unmatched. Germline values: CDR1 SGHNT, CDR2 YENEEA. The CDR3 extends over 16 amino acids. CDR3 DNA: TGTGCCAGCAGCTCCCGGGACAGGGGAAGCCACAATGAGCAGTTCTTC. This sequence encodes CASSSRDRGSHNEQFF.